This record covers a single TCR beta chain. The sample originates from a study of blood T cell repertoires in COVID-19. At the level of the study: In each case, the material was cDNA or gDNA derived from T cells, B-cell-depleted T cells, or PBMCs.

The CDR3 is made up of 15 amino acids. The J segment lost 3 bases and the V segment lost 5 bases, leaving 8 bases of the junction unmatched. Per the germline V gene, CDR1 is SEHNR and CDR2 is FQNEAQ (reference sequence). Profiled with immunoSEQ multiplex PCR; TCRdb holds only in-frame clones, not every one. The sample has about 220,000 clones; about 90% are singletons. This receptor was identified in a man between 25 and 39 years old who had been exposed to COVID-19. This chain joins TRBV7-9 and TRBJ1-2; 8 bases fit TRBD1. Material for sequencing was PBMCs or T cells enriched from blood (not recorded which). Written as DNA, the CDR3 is TGTGCCAGCAGCCCCCAGACAGGGGTCGACTATGGCTACACCTTC. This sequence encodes CASSPQTGVDYGYTF.